The 14 T cell receptor beta chains listed next were all sequenced from one sample in a study of cytomegalovirus exposure and HLA in healthy donors. The PCR employed 60 Vbeta primers together with 13 Jbeta primers. Sequencing used immunoSEQ multiplex PCR; TCRdb keeps in-frame clones, though not all of them. The sample lists around 150,000 clones, about 76% seen once, with 3.5% in the top ten. Source material: PBMCs. The source is a human donor in good health.

The chain has TRBV7-9 and TRBJ1-5; 9 bases agree with TRBD1. The germline CDR1 and CDR2 sequences are SEHNR and FQNEAQ (reference sequence). J was trimmed by 3 bases and V by 8 bases; bases with no gene match: 2. There are 13 residues in the CDR3. The CDR3 bases are TGTGCCAGCGGGGACAGGGTCAATCAGCCCCAGCATTTT. This gives the protein CASGDRVNQPQHF. The full variable domain, its missing parts supplied by reference TRBV7-9 and TRBJ1-5, is DTGVSQNPRHKITKRGQNVTFRCDPISEHNRLYWYRQTLGQGPEFLTYFQNEAQLEKSRLLSDRFSAERPKGSFSTLEIQRTEQGDSAMYLCASGDRVNQPQHFGDGTRLSIL.

The rearrangement joins TRBV19 to TRBJ2-5; 7 positions match TRBD1. Unmatched junction bases numbered 6, after V lost 7 bases and J lost 4 bases. The CDR3 sequence is 13 residues long. In germline, CDR1 is LNHDA, CDR2 SQIVND (reference sequence). In nucleotides, the CDR3 is TGTGCCAGTACCGCTGACAGGGCAGAGACCCAGTACTTC. It is translated as CASTADRAETQYF.

This clone was counted only a few times. The chain is built from TRBV5-1 and TRBJ2-5; D possibly corresponds to TRBD1 (5 bases). Trimming stripped 1 base from V and 6 bases from J, with 10 bases between. CDR1 SGHRS and CDR2 YFSETQ come from the germline V gene. The CDR3 consists of 13 residues. In DNA form, the CDR3 reads TGCGCCAGCAGCTTGTCCAGGGAACAGACCCAGTACTTC. This gives the protein CASSLSREQTQYF.

The gene calls are TRBV4-3 and TRBJ2-7; TRBD2 is a possible D gene (6 bases). V gave up 0 bases and J gave up 3 bases, with 12 bases separating them. This CDR3 has 15 amino acids. Germline V gene data show CDR1 as LGHNA and CDR2 as YSLEER. CDR3 region: CASSQDRDSGYEQYF. Written as DNA, the CDR3 is TGCGCCAGCAGCCAAGATCGAGATAGCGGCTACGAGCAGTACTTC.

This sequence joins TRBV5-1 and TRBJ2-5, with TRBD1 as a possible D gene (5 bases). The V gene lost 4 bases and the J gene lost 2 bases, with 12 bases spanning the gap. Germline lookup yields CDR1 SGHRS and CDR2 YFSETQ. There are 14 residues in the CDR3. The CDR3 loop is CASSGDRIQETQYF. DNA of the CDR3: TGCGCCAGCAGCGGTGACAGAATTCAAGAGACCCAGTACTTC.

The rearrangement links TRBV21-1 to TRBJ2-1; TRBD2, the D gene given by the table, was not confirmed from the DNA. TRBV21-1 is given as a pseudogene. CDR3 length equals 14 residues. The chain's CDR3 is CASSKGPVSNEQFF. The CDR3 nucleotides read TGTGCCAGCAGCAAAGGTCCTGTATCTAACGAGCAGTTCTTC.

This clone has just one count. This chain connects TRBV5-6 to TRBJ2-7, with TRBD1 matching over 7 bases. The CDR3 is 13 residues long. Germline values: CDR1 SGHDT, CDR2 YYEEEE. With V trimmed by 3 bases and J by 1 base, 1 base remained unmatched. The CDR3 DNA follows: TGTGCCAGCAGCTGGGACAGTTCCTACGAGCAGTACTTC. It specifies CASSWDSSYEQYF.

Only one count was recorded for this clone. The chain links TRBV19 to TRBJ2-7, with 16 bases identical to TRBD2. Trimming at V came to 5 bases and at J to 1 base, leaving 14 bases not matched to a gene. CDR1 is LNHDA, CDR2 SQIVND, per germline (reference sequence). This CDR3 region has 20 residues. The CDR3 DNA sequence: TGTGCCAGTAGTGGCAGGGGACTAGCGGGAGGGCCTTCCCCGTCCTACGAGCAGTACTTC. This sequence encodes CASSGRGLAGGPSPSYEQYF. The whole variable domain, remainder taken from reference TRBV19 and TRBJ2-7, is DGGITQSPKYLFRKEGQNVTLSCEQNLNHDAMYWYRQDPGQGLRLIYYSQIVNDFQKGDIAEGYSVSREKKESFPLTVTSAQKNPTAFYLCASSGRGLAGGPSPSYEQYFGPGTRLTVT.

Worth noting for this clone: The junction departs from germline at one end; a sequencing error may be responsible. V is TRBV14 and J is TRBJ1-2, with D unresolved. Germline V gene lookup returns CDR1 SGHDN and CDR2 FVKESK. The CDR3 spans 15 residues. The CDR3 loop reads CASSPGAVNNYGYPF. The CDR3 DNA reads TGTGCCAGCAGCCCCGGTGCAGTGAATAACTATGGCTACCCCTTC.

CDR3 sequence reads: CASTIQAINYGYTF. Written as DNA, the CDR3 is TGTGCCAGCACCATACAGGCCATAAACTATGGCTACACCTTC. This chain connects TRBV5-6 to TRBJ1-2; maybe TRBD1 (5 bases). Germline V gene lookup returns CDR1 SGHDT and CDR2 YYEEEE. This CDR3 is built from 14 residues. V was pared by 6 bases and J by 2 bases, with 14 bases between.

The CDR3 loop is CASSTRQGAGEAFF. DNA of the CDR3: TGTGCCAGTAGTACCCGACAGGGGGCGGGTGAAGCTTTCTTT. This rearrangement joins TRBV19 to TRBJ1-1; 10 positions agree with TRBD1. The CDR3 length is 14 residues. V shed 4 bases and J 7 bases; nucleotides not matched to a gene: 6. Germline CDR1 and CDR2: LNHDA and SQIVND (reference sequence). The full variable domain, its missing parts supplied by reference TRBV19 and TRBJ1-1, is DGGITQSPKYLFRKEGQNVTLSCEQNLNHDAMYWYRQDPGQGLRLIYYSQIVNDFQKGDIAEGYSVSREKKESFPLTVTSAQKNPTAFYLCASSTRQGAGEAFFGQGTRLTVV.

J is TRBJ1-1 and V is TRBV30; a possible D gene is TRBD1 (5 bases). The CDR3 runs 11 residues. Germline values: CDR1 GTSNPN, CDR2 SVGIG (reference sequence). V was shortened by 5 bases and J by 4 bases, with 8 bases between the two germline ends. The CDR3 DNA follows: TGTGCCTGGTTACAGGCCACTGAAGCTTTCTTT. It translates to CAWLQATEAFF.

The chain combines TRBV2 with TRBJ2-7; 8 bases agree with TRBD1. The length of the CDR3 is 13 residues. V dropped 6 bases and J dropped 13; count of bases not matched to a gene: 14. Germline CDR1 is SNHLY and CDR2 is FYNNEI. The CDR3 protein is CASSQTRQGRRYF. The CDR3, as DNA: TGTGCCAGCAGCCAAACACGACAGGGGAGGCGATACTTC. The complete variable domain, with remaining parts taken from reference TRBV2 and TRBJ2-7, reads EPEVTQTPSHQVTQMGQEVILRCVPISNHLYFYWYRQILGQKVEFLVSFYNNEISEKSEIFDDQFSVERPDGSNFTLKIRSTKLEDSAMYFCASSQTRQGRRYFGPGTRLTVT.

The chain is built from TRBV27 and TRBJ1-1; D is perhaps TRBD1 (5 bases). This CDR3 is 15 amino acids long. Trimming left V 6 bases short and J 4 bases short, with 18 bases between. In germline, CDR1 is MNHEY, CDR2 SMNVEV (reference sequence). The CDR3 loop is CASRLRETDGTEAFF. The CDR3 DNA reads as TGTGCCAGCAGGCTCCGGGAGACAGACGGCACTGAAGCTTTCTTT.